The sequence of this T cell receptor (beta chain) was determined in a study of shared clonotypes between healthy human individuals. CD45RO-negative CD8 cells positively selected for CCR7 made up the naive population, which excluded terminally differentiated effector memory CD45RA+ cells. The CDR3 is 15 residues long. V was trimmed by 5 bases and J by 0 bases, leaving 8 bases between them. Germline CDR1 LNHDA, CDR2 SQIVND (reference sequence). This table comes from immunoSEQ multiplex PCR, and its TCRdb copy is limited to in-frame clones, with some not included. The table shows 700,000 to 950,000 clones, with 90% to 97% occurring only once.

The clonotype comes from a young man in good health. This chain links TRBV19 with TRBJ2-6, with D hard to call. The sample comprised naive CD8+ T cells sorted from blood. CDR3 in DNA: TGTGCCAGTAGTTTGGGTTCCTCTGGGGCCAACGTCCTGACTTTC. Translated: CASSLGSSGANVLTF.